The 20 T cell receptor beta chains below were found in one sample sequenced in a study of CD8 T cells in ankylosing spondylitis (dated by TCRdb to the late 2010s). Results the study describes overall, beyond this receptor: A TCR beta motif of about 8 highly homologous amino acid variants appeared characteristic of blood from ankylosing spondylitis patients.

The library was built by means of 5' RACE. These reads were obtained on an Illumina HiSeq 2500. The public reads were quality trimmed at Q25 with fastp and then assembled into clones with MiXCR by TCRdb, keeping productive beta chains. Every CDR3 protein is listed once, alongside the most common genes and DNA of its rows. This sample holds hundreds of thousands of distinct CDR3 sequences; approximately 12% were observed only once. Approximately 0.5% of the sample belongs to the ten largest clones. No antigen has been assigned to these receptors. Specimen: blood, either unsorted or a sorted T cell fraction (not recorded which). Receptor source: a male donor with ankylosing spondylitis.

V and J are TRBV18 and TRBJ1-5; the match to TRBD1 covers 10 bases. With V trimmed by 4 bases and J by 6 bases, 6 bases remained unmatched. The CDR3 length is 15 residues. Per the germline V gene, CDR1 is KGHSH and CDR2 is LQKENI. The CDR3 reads CASSLTGGTGQPQHF. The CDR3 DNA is TGTGCCAGCTCACTGACAGGGGGCACTGGTCAGCCCCAGCATTTT.

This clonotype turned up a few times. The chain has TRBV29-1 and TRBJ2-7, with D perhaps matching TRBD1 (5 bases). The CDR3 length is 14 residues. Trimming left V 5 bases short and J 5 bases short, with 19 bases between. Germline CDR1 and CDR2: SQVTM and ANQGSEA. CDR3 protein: CSVSPVGAVDEQYF. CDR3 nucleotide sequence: TGCAGCGTTAGTCCCGTTGGGGCTGTAGACGAGCAGTACTTC.

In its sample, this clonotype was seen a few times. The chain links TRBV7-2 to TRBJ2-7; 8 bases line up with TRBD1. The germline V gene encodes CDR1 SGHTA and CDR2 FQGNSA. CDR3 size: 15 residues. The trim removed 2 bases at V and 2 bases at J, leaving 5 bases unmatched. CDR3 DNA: TGTGCCAGCAGCTTAAGAGCGGACAGGGCCTACGAGCAGTACTTC. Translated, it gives CASSLRADRAYEQYF.

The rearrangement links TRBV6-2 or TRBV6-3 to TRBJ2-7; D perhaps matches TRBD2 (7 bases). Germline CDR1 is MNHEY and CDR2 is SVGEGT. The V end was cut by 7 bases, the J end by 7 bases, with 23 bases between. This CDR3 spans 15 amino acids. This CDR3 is CASMTRGRNYDEQYF. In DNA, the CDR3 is TGTGCCAGCATGACGCGGGGGCGTAATTACGATGAGCAGTACTTC.

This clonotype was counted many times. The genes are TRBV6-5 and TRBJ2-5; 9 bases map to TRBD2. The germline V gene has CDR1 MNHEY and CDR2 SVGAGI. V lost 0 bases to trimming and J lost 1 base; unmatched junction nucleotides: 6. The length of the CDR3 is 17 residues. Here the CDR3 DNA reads TGTGCCAGCAGTTACTCGACTAGCGGCAGTTTCCAAGAGACCCAGTACTTC. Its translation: CASSYSTSGSFQETQYF.

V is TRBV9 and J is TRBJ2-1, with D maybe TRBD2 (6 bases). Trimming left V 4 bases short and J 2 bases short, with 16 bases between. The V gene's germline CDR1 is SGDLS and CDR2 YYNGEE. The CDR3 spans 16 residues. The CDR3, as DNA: TGTGCCAGCAGCCCCCGGAGGGTTGGGACCTACAATGAGCAGTTCTTC. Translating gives CASSPRRVGTYNEQFF.

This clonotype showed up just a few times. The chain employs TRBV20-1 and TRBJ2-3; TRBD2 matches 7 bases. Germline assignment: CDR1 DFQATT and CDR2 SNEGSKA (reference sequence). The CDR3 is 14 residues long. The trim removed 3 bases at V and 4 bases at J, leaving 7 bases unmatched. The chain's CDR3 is CSASFPSGADTQYF. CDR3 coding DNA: TGCAGTGCTAGTTTCCCTAGCGGCGCAGATACGCAGTATTTT.

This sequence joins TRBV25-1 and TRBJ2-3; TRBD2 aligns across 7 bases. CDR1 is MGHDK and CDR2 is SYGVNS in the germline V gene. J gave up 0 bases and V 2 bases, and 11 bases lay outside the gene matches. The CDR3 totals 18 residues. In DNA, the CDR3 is TGTGCCAGCAGTGAAACCAGAGGGACTACCAGGAGCACAGATACGCAGTATTTT. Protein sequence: CASSETRGTTRSTDTQYF.

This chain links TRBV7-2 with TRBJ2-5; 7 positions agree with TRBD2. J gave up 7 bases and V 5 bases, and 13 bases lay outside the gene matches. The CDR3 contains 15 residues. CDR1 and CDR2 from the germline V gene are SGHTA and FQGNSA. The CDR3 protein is CASSPNSGASGTQYF. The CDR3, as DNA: TGTGCCAGCAGCCCGAATAGTGGGGCTAGCGGGACCCAGTACTTC. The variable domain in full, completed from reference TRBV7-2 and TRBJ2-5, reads GAGVSQSPSNKVTEKGKDVELRCDPISGHTALYWYRQSLGQGLEFLIYFQGNSAPDKSGLPSDRFSAERTGGSVSTLTIQRTQQEDSAVYLCASSPNSGASGTQYFGPGTRLLVL.

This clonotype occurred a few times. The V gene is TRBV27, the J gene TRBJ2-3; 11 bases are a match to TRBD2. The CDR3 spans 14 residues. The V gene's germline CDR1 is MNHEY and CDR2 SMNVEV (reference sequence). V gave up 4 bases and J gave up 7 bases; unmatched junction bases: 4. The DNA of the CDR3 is TGTGCCAGCAGTTCCTTAGCGGGGGGGCATACGCAGTATTTT. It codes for CASSSLAGGHTQYF.

DNA for the CDR3: TGTGCCAGCAGTCCCCGGACAGGGAGTCAGCCCCAGCATTTT. This codes for CASSPRTGSQPQHF. The rearrangement uses TRBV6-2 or TRBV6-3 and TRBJ1-5; TRBD1 matches at 8 bases. CDR3 length equals 14 residues. The germline V gene has CDR1 MNHEY and CDR2 SVGEGT. J gave up 6 bases and V 5 bases, and 6 bases lay outside the gene matches.

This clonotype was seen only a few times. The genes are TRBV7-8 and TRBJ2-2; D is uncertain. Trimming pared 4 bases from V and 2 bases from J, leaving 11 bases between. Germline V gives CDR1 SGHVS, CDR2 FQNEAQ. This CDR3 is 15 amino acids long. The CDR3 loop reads CASSSTEVNTGELFF. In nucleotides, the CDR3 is TGTGCCAGCAGCTCAACAGAGGTTAACACCGGGGAGCTGTTTTTT.

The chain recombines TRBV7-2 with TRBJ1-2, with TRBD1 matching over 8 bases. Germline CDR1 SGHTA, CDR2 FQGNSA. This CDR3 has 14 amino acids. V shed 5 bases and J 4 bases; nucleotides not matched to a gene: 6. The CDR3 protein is CASSGTGGGYGYTF. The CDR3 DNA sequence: TGTGCCAGCAGCGGAACAGGGGGAGGCTATGGCTACACCTTC. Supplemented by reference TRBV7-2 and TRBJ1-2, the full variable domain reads GAGVSQSPSNKVTEKGKDVELRCDPISGHTALYWYRQSLGQGLEFLIYFQGNSAPDKSGLPSDRFSAERTGGSVSTLTIQRTQQEDSAVYLCASSGTGGGYGYTFGSGTRLTVV.

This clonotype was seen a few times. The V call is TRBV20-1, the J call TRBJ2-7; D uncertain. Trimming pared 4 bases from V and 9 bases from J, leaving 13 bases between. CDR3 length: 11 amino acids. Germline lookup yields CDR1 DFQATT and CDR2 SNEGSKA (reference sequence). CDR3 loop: CSATPFGPQYF. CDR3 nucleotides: TGCAGTGCTACCCCTTTTGGGCCGCAGTACTTC.

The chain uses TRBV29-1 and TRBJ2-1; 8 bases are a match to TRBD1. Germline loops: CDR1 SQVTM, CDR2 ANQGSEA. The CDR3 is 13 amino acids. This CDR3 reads CGSRGRNYNEQFF. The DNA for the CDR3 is TGCGGCTCCAGGGGGCGGAACTACAATGAGCAGTTCTTC.

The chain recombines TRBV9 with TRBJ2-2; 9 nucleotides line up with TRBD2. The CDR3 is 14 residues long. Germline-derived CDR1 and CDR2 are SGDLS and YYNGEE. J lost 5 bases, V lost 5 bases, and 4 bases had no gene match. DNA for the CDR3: TGTGCCAGCAGGCTAGCGGGGTGGACCGGGGAGCTGTTTTTT. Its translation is CASRLAGWTGELFF.

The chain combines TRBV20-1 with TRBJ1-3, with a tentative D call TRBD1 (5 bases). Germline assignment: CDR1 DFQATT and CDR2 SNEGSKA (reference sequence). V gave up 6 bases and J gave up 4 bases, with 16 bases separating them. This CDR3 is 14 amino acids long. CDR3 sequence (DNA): TGCAGTGCCCCGATCGGGACCCCCGGAAACACCATATATTTT. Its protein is CSAPIGTPGNTIYF.

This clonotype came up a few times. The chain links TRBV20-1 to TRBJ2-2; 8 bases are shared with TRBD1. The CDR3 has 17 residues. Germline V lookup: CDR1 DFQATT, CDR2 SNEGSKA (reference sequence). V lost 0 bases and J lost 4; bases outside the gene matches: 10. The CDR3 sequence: CSARDPGQGAGTGELFF. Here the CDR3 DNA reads TGCAGTGCTAGAGATCCCGGGCAGGGGGCAGGCACCGGGGAGCTGTTTTTT.

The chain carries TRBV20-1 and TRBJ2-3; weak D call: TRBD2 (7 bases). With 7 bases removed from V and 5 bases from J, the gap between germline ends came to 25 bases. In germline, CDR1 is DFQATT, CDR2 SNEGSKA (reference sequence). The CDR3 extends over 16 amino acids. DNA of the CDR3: TGCAGTGTTACCACCCCGGACGGAGGGGGGGTAGATACGCAGTATTTT. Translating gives CSVTTPDGGGVDTQYF.

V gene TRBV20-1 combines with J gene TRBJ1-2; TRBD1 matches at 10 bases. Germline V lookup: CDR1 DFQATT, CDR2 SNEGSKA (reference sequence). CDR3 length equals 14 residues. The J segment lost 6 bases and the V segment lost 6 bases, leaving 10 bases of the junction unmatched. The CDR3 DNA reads TGCAGTGCCGGAGGGGGACAGGGGTTTAATGGCTACACCTTC. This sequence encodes CSAGGGQGFNGYTF.